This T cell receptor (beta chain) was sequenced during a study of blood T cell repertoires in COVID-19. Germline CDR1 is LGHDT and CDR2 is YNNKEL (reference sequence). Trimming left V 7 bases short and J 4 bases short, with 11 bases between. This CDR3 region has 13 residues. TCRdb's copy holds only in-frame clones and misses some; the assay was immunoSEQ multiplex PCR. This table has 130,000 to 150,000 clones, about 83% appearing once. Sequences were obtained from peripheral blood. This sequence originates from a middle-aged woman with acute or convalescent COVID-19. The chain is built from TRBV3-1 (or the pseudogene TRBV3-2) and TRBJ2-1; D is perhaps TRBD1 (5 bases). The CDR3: CASMGRSYNEQFF. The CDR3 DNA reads TGTGCCAGCATGGGGCGCAGTTACAATGAGCAGTTCTTC.